This T cell receptor (beta chain) was profiled in a study of control samples from healthy donors and cancer patients. Repertoires were generated with immunoSEQ multiplex PCR, while TCRdb's copy carries only in-frame clones and drops some. The top ten clones hold 3.6% of a sample with about 130,000 clones, about 95% of them seen once. CDR1 is GTSNPN and CDR2 is SVGIG in the germline V gene (reference sequence). The V and J ends lost 1 base and 5 bases respectively, with 8 bases between them. The CDR3 runs to 12 residues. The genes are TRBV30 and TRBJ1-1; D remains ambiguous. The sequence derives from a man aged 30 to 45 in good health. The sequencing sample was made of blood. The CDR3 nucleotides are TGTGCCTGGAGTGCAGGTCGGACTGAAGCTTTCTTT. This codes for CAWSAGRTEAFF.